Below are 5 T cell receptor beta chains sequenced from a single sample in a study of blood T cell repertoires in COVID-19. Libraries were prepared by immunoSEQ multiplex PCR; TCRdb keeps only in-frame clonotypes and omits some of them. The sample carries about 130,000 clones, roughly 84% recorded once. The sequencing sample was made of peripheral blood. These receptors came from an elderly woman with acute or convalescent COVID-19.

This chain joins TRBV9 and TRBJ1-1; D remains ambiguous. V lost 4 bases and J 3 bases, leaving 13 bases between the germline ends. The CDR3 extends over 14 amino acids. CDR1 is SGDLS and CDR2 is YYNGEE in the germline V gene. This CDR3 is CASSHIWEDTEAFF. In nucleotides, the CDR3 is TGTGCCAGCAGCCACATTTGGGAGGACACTGAAGCTTTCTTT. The full variable domain, its missing parts supplied by reference TRBV9 and TRBJ1-1, is DSGVTQTPKHLITATGQRVTLRCSPRSGDLSVYWYQQSLDQGLQFLIQYYNGEERAKGNILERFSAQQFPDLHSELNLSSLELGDSALYFCASSHIWEDTEAFFGQGTRLTVV.

This rearrangement joins TRBV6-5 to TRBJ1-6; the match to TRBD1 covers 8 bases. The V and J ends lost 5 bases and 10 bases, in that order; junction bases with no gene match: 7. From germline, CDR1 is MNHEY and CDR2 SVGAGI. This CDR3 comprises 14 residues. In DNA form, the CDR3 reads TGTGCCAGCAGTCCGACAGGGGTGTTCTCACCCCTCCACTTT. Protein product: CASSPTGVFSPLHF.

The chain is built from TRBV5-1 and TRBJ2-3, with 12 bases fitting TRBD2. V lost 4 bases, J lost 4 bases, and 10 bases stayed unmatched. Germline CDR1 is SGHRS and CDR2 is YFSETQ. The CDR3 consists of 17 residues. Here the CDR3 DNA reads TGCGCCAGCAGCACCGGACTAACTAGCGGGGGGTCAGATACGCAGTATTTT. Translation: CASSTGLTSGGSDTQYF.

The V gene is TRBV4-3, the J gene TRBJ1-1; D perhaps matches TRBD1 (5 bases). V lost 0 bases, J lost 5 bases, and 7 bases lay in between. This CDR3 has 13 amino acids. The germline V gene has CDR1 LGHNA and CDR2 YSLEER. The CDR3 nucleotides read TGCGCCAGCAGCCAAGACGGGGGTACTGAAGCTTTCTTT. This gives the protein CASSQDGGTEAFF.

V usage is TRBV18 and J usage is TRBJ1-5; possibly TRBD1 for D (6 bases). The CDR3 has 15 amino acids. Germline values: CDR1 KGHSH, CDR2 LQKENI. V lost 2 bases and J lost 3, with 11 bases in between. In DNA, the CDR3 is TGTGCCAGCTCACCAGCAGGGGCCAACAATCAGCCCCAGCATTTT. It codes for CASSPAGANNQPQHF.